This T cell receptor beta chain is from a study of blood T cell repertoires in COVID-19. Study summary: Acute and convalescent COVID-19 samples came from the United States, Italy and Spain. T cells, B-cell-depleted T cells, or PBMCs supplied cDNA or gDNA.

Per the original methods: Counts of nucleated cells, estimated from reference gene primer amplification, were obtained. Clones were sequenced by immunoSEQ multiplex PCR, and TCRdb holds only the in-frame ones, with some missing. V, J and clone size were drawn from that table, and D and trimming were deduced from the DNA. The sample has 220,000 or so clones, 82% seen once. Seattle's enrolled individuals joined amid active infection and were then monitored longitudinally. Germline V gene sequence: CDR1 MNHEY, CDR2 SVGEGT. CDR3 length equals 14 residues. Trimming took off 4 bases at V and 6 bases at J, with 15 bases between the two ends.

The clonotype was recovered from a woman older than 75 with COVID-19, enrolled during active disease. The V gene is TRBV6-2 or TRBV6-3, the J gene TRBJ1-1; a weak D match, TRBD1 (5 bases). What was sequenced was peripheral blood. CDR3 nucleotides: TGTGCCAGCAGTTCCCGGTTACAGGTTTCTGAAGCTTTCTTT. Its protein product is CASSSRLQVSEAFF.